The 25 T cell receptor beta chains presented below share a single source sample, sequenced in a study of blood T cell repertoires in COVID-19. The protocol was immunoSEQ multiplex PCR, while the TCRdb copy is restricted to in-frame clones and leaves out a portion. The sample lists approximately 170,000 clones, approximately 84% occurring once. Material: PBMCs or T cells enriched from blood (not recorded which). The receptors here all came from a man aged 50 to 60 who had recovered from COVID-19.

The chain combines TRBV9 with TRBJ2-1; D gene ambiguous. Trimming pared 2 bases from V and 0 bases from J, leaving 9 bases between. CDR3 length: 15 amino acids. Germline V gene sequence: CDR1 SGDLS, CDR2 YYNGEE. This chain's CDR3 is CASSVTDLSYNEQFF. For the CDR3, the DNA is TGTGCCAGCAGCGTCACAGATCTCTCCTACAATGAGCAGTTCTTC.

The rearrangement uses TRBV6-1 and TRBJ1-2; D not certain. V was clipped by 1 base and J by 0 bases, with 12 bases between them. This CDR3 contains 16 residues. Germline loops: CDR1 MNHNS, CDR2 SASEGT. CDR3 protein: CASSEGARSANYGYTF. CDR3 in DNA: TGTGCCAGCAGTGAAGGTGCCAGGTCAGCTAACTATGGCTACACCTTC.

This clone has more than one count but fewer than ten. The junction departs from germline at one end; a sequencing error may be responsible. In DNA form, the CDR3 reads TGTGCTAGCAGCCCAGAGAGCGTGGGTGAGCAGTTCTTC. Translation: CASSPESVGEQFF. V usage is TRBV7-7 and J usage is TRBJ2-1; D remains ambiguous. CDR3 length: 13 amino acids. Germline CDR1 SSHAT, CDR2 FNYEAQ (reference sequence).

The rearrangement uses TRBV6-5 and TRBJ1-3; TRBD1 is a possible D gene (6 bases). The germline V gene has CDR1 MNHEY and CDR2 SVGAGI. Trimming took off 8 bases at V and 0 bases at J, with 14 bases between the two ends. The CDR3 runs to 15 residues. DNA of the CDR3: TGTGCCAGCCCAATGACAGGAACCTCTGGAAACACCATATATTTT. It translates to CASPMTGTSGNTIYF.

The J gene is TRBJ2-1, the V gene TRBV2; tentatively, D is TRBD1 (6 bases). This CDR3 is 15 amino acids long. CDR1 SNHLY and CDR2 FYNNEI come from the germline V gene. V lost 7 bases, J lost 6 bases, and 19 bases lay in between. CDR3 sequence reads: CASNEGDRSSNEQFF. CDR3 coding DNA: TGTGCCAGCAACGAGGGTGACAGGTCATCCAATGAGCAGTTCTTC. The full variable domain, with the rest looked up from reference TRBV2 and TRBJ2-1, is EPEVTQTPSHQVTQMGQEVILRCVPISNHLYFYWYRQILGQKVEFLVSFYNNEISEKSEIFDDQFSVERPDGSNFTLKIRSTKLEDSAMYFCASNEGDRSSNEQFFGPGTRLTVL.

This chain connects TRBV18 to TRBJ2-7, with D possibly TRBD1 on 5 matching bases. The germline CDR1 and CDR2 sequences are KGHSH and LQKENI. Trimming removed 1 base from V and 7 bases from J, with 20 bases in between. The CDR3 has 16 residues. The CDR3, as DNA: TGTGCCAGCTCACCACTAGGGGATTTGAAAACACCTGAGCAGTACTTC. Protein product: CASSPLGDLKTPEQYF.

The rearrangement uses TRBV15 and TRBJ1-3, with D unresolved. V was shortened by 0 bases and J by 4 bases, with 10 bases between the two germline ends. This CDR3 region has 15 residues. The germline CDR1 and CDR2 sequences are LNHNV and YYDKDF (reference sequence). The CDR3 nucleotides are TGTGCCACCAGCAGAGATCCAGTTCCCGGAAACACCATATATTTT. This sequence encodes CATSRDPVPGNTIYF.

V usage is TRBV5-4 and J usage is TRBJ2-3, with TRBD2 identical over 9 bases. There are 15 residues in the CDR3. Trimming at V came to 4 bases and at J to 4 bases, leaving 7 bases not matched to a gene. The V gene's germline CDR1 is SGHNT and CDR2 YYREEE (reference sequence). The CDR3 DNA follows: TGTGCCAGCAGCCCGCGGGGGGGCCGGGCAGATACGCAGTATTTT. Protein product: CASSPRGGRADTQYF. Combining the CDR3 with reference TRBV5-4 and TRBJ2-3 gives the whole variable domain ETGVTQSPTHLIKTRGQQVTLRCSSQSGHNTVSWYQQALGQGPQFIFQYYREEENGRGNFPPRFSGLQFPNYSSELNVNALELDDSALYLCASSPRGGRADTQYFGPGTRLTVL.

The chain is built from TRBV7-9 and TRBJ2-4; D possibly corresponds to TRBD1 (5 bases). Germline loops: CDR1 SEHNR, CDR2 FQNEAQ (reference sequence). Trimming shortened V by 3 bases and J by 11 bases, and 14 bases separated the two germline ends. The length of the CDR3 is 13 residues. CDR3 in DNA: TGTGCCAGCAGCTTTGCAGGGTCCGGCCTTCAGTACTTC. Translation gives CASSFAGSGLQYF.

This chain uses TRBV13 with TRBJ1-6; D is unclear. The V and J ends lost 4 bases and 7 bases respectively, with 11 bases between them. The CDR3 spans 14 residues. Per germline, CDR1 PRHDT and CDR2 FYEKMQ (reference sequence). The DNA for the CDR3 is TGTGCCAGCAGCTCTTCGGGATCAAATTCACCCCTCCACTTT. It encodes CASSSSGSNSPLHF.

The rearrangement joins TRBV6-9 to TRBJ1-2; 8 bases map to TRBD1. Germline V CDR1 and CDR2: MNHGY, SVAAGI. Trimming at V came to 5 bases and at J to 4 bases, leaving 6 bases not matched to a gene. The CDR3 length is 14 residues. CDR3 nucleotides: TGTGCCAGCAGTCCCGCAGGGGGCTTCTATGGCTACACCTTC. It is translated as CASSPAGGFYGYTF.

This sequence joins TRBV3-1 (or the pseudogene TRBV3-2) and TRBJ1-6; no definite D call. V was trimmed by 4 bases and J by 3 bases, leaving 10 bases between them. Germline CDR1 reads LGHDT; CDR2 reads YNNKEL (reference sequence). The length of the CDR3 is 15 residues. The CDR3 protein is CASSPGLLYNSPLHF. As DNA, the CDR3 is TGTGCCAGCAGCCCCGGACTTCTCTATAATTCACCCCTCCACTTT.

The CDR3 nucleotides are TGTGCCAGCAGCGTAGAGGCAGGGGGATCATCCGGGGAGCTGTTTTTT. Its protein is CASSVEAGGSSGELFF. The V and J genes are TRBV9 and TRBJ2-2, with 7 bases lining up with TRBD1. This CDR3 spans 16 amino acids. The V gene end was trimmed by 0 bases and the J gene end by 6 bases; junction bases not matched to a gene: 8. CDR1 SGDLS and CDR2 YYNGEE come from the germline V gene.

Note on this clone: Other DNA sequences of this sample code for an identical CDR3. The chain carries TRBV11-2 and TRBJ1-5; D is uncertain. Looked up from germline, CDR1 is SGHAT and CDR2 is FQNNGV. The CDR3 has 13 residues. Trimming pared 0 bases from V and 6 bases from J, leaving 6 bases between. CDR3 region: CASSLDRGQPQHF. The CDR3 bases are TGTGCCAGCAGCTTAGATCGGGGTCAGCCCCAGCATTTT.

This clone was seen only once. This chain joins TRBV7-3 and TRBJ2-3; a weak D match, TRBD1 (5 bases). V lost 3 bases and J lost 6, with 10 bases in between. The germline V gene has CDR1 SGHTA and CDR2 FQGTGA. There are 13 residues in the CDR3. CDR3 in DNA: TGTGCCAGCAGCTTGGGTCCAGGGGATACGCAGTATTTT. Protein: CASSLGPGDTQYF.

The genes are TRBV18 and TRBJ2-3; 10 bases fit TRBD1. Trimming cost V 3 bases and J 3 bases; bases outside gene matches: 3. The germline CDR1 and CDR2 sequences are KGHSH and LQKENI. The CDR3 runs 15 residues. CDR3 region: CASSPRTGGTDTQYF. The CDR3 DNA is TGTGCCAGCTCACCTAGGACAGGGGGGACAGATACGCAGTATTTT.

The rearrangement links TRBV5-1 to TRBJ1-2; D is undetermined. With 1 base removed from V and 2 bases from J, the gap between germline ends came to 9 bases. The CDR3 contains 14 residues. Germline CDR1 SGHRS, CDR2 YFSETQ. The CDR3 is CASSLSSRNYGYTF. In DNA, the CDR3 is TGCGCCAGCAGCTTGTCAAGCAGGAACTATGGCTACACCTTC.

The J gene is TRBJ1-1, the V gene TRBV2; D gene uncertain. Trimming shortened V by 6 bases and J by 4 bases, and 15 bases separated the two germline ends. Germline V gives CDR1 SNHLY, CDR2 FYNNEI. This CDR3 comprises 14 residues. CDR3 in amino acids: CASRAAQEGTEAFF. The CDR3 DNA sequence: TGTGCCAGCAGGGCCGCCCAGGAGGGCACTGAAGCTTTCTTT. Combining the CDR3 with reference TRBV2 and TRBJ1-1 gives the whole variable domain EPEVTQTPSHQVTQMGQEVILRCVPISNHLYFYWYRQILGQKVEFLVSFYNNEISEKSEIFDDQFSVERPDGSNFTLKIRSTKLEDSAMYFCASRAAQEGTEAFFGQGTRLTVV.

The CDR3 reads CASLGPNTEAFF. The DNA for the CDR3 is TGTGCCAGTCTAGGCCCGAACACTGAAGCTTTCTTT. The V and J genes are TRBV19 and TRBJ1-1; no reliable D call. Trimming left V 8 bases short and J 1 base short, with 8 bases between. This CDR3 spans 12 amino acids. CDR1 and CDR2 (germline): LNHDA, SQIVND (reference sequence). Full variable domain (outside the CDR3, taken from reference TRBV19 and TRBJ1-1): DGGITQSPKYLFRKEGQNVTLSCEQNLNHDAMYWYRQDPGQGLRLIYYSQIVNDFQKGDIAEGYSVSREKKESFPLTVTSAQKNPTAFYLCASLGPNTEAFFGQGTRLTVV.

V is TRBV10-1 and J is TRBJ1-5; 8 bases fit TRBD1. Germline loops: CDR1 WNHNN, CDR2 SYGVQD (reference sequence). V shed 11 bases, J shed 7 bases, and the junction held 7 bases outside the gene matches. The CDR3 is made up of 12 amino acids. The CDR3 region is CALTGERQPQHF. CDR3 nucleotide sequence: TGCGCCCTGACAGGGGAGAGGCAGCCCCAGCATTTT.

The CDR3 reads CASSSLPGQGNTIYF. The CDR3 nucleotides read TGTGCCAGCAGCTCCCTCCCGGGACAGGGAAACACCATATATTTT. V and J are TRBV3-1 (or the pseudogene TRBV3-2) and TRBJ1-3; TRBD1 agrees at 7 bases. This CDR3 contains 15 residues. Germline CDR1 reads LGHDT; CDR2 reads YNNKEL (reference sequence). J lost 4 bases, V lost 5 bases, and 8 bases had no gene match.

V is TRBV7-6 and J is TRBJ2-1, with D possibly matching TRBD2 (5 bases). The V end lost 0 bases, the J end lost 0 bases, and 6 bases lay between the germline ends. Germline-derived CDR1 and CDR2 are SGHVS and FNYEAQ. The CDR3 extends over 15 amino acids. CDR3 in DNA: TGTGCCAGCAGCTTAGCGGGGAGCTCCTACAATGAGCAGTTCTTC. It yields the protein CASSLAGSSYNEQFF.

This sequence joins TRBV23-1 and TRBJ1-2; D call uncertain. TRBV23-1 is filed as an ORF, its function uncertain. Trimming took 7 bases from V and 2 from J, leaving 14 bases between them. There are 14 residues in the CDR3. CDR3 in amino acids: CASTPVGENYGYTF. The CDR3 DNA follows: TGCGCCAGCACACCTGTCGGGGAGAACTATGGCTACACCTTC.

The rearrangement uses TRBV25-1 and TRBJ2-7; no definite D call. V gave up 5 bases and J gave up 5 bases, with 7 bases separating them. The CDR3 runs 11 residues. CDR1 is MGHDK and CDR2 is SYGVNS in the germline V gene. The DNA for the CDR3 is TGTGCCAGCAGTCCGTTCCACGAGCAGTACTTC. Translating it yields CASSPFHEQYF.

The genes are TRBV27 and TRBJ2-5; 9 positions match TRBD1. The CDR3 contains 15 residues. Trimming at V came to 5 bases and at J to 5 bases, leaving 9 bases not matched to a gene. Per germline, CDR1 MNHEY and CDR2 SMNVEV (reference sequence). The DNA for the CDR3 is TGTGCCAGCAGTGCGGGACAGGGAGGTGTTGAGACCCAGTACTTC. This gives the protein CASSAGQGGVETQYF.